The entry below gives a single TCR beta chain sequence along with its context. The CDR3 runs 15 residues. The junction had 7 bases not matched to a gene; V was cut back by 6 bases and J by 4 bases. Germline loops: CDR1 SGDLS, CDR2 YYNGEE. This entry is derived from a study of blood T cell repertoires in COVID-19. About the research overall: COVID-19 samples collected from the United States, Italy and Spain covered acute and convalescent phases. Sources were T cells, B-cell-depleted T cells, or PBMCs; the material itself was cDNA or gDNA.

Per the original data handling: Amplification of reference gene primers was used by the study to estimate nucleated cell counts. Some clones are missing from TCRdb's copy, which holds only in-frame ones; the method was immunoSEQ multiplex PCR. V and J calls and clone size are those listed in that table; D and trimming were worked out from the DNA. The table lists under 250,000 clones, about 88% of them singletons. This receptor was taken from a man aged 45-65 years who had recovered from COVID-19. Sequencing was carried out using peripheral blood. The chain has TRBV9 and TRBJ2-2, with 9 bases that match TRBD1. The CDR3 coding sequence is TGTGCCAGCAACCGACAGGGGGTGGGCACCGGGGAGCTGTTTTTT. Protein product: CASNRQGVGTGELFF.